The clone carrying this T cell receptor beta chain occurred many times. The antigen remains unidentified. TCRdb called the reads again in MiXCR, with one record for every CDR3 protein. The sample has tens of thousands of distinct CDR3 sequences, roughly a quarter seen once; the top ten hold approximately 53%. The sample is drawn from a study of T cell repertoires in cytomegalovirus infection. As for the study in general: Signatures in public TCR beta sequences pointed to both CMV infection and matching HLA type.

This CDR3 has 16 amino acids. V was clipped by 6 bases and J by 4 bases; unmatched bases: 6. Germline assignment: CDR1 MNHEY and CDR2 SVGAGI. The TCR sequence derives from a human donor in good health (CMV status not recorded). Some clones in this sample may be carry-over from other donors' samples. The J gene is TRBJ2-6, the V gene TRBV6-5; TRBD1 agrees at 10 bases. Sequencing was performed on CD8+ T cells from cultured PBMCs, taken from culture after CMV antigen stimulation. The CDR3 DNA reads TGTGCCAGCAGGGGACAGGGGTACTCCGGGGCCAACGTCCTGACTTTC. Its translation: CASRGQGYSGANVLTF.